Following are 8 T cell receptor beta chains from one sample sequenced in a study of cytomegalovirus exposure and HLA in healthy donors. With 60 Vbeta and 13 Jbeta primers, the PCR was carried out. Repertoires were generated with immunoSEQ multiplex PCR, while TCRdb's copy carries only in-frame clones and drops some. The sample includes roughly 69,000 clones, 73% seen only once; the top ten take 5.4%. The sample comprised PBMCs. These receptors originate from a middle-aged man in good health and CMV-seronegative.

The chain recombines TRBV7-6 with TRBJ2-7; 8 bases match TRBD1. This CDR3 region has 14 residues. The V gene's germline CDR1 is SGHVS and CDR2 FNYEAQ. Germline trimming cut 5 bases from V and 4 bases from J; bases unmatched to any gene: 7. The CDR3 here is CASSRGQGAYEQYF. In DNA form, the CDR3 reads TGTGCCAGCAGCCGAGGCCAGGGGGCTTACGAGCAGTACTTC.

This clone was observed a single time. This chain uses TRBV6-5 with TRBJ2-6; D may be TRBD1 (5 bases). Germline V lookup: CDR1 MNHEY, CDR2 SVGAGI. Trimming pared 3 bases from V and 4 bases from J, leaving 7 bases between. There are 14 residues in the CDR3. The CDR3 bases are TGTGCCAGCAGTTATGGGGCCGGGGCCAACGTCCTGACTTTC. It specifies CASSYGAGANVLTF.

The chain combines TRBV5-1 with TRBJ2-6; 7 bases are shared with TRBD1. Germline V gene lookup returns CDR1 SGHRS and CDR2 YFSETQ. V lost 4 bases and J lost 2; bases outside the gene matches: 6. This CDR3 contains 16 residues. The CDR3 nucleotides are TGCGCCAGCAGCCCGACCACAGGGGCTGGGGCCAACGTCCTGACTTTC. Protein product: CASSPTTGAGANVLTF.

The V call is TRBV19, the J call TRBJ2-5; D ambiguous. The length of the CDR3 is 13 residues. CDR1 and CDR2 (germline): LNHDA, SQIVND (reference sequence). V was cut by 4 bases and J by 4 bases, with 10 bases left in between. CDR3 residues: CASSNFVGETQYF. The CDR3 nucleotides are TGTGCCAGTAGTAACTTCGTCGGAGAGACCCAGTACTTC.

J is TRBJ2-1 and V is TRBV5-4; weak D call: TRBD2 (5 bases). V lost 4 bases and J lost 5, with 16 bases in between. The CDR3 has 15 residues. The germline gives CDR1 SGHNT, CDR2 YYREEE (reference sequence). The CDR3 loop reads CASSRPLGEHNEQFF. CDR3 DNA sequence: TGTGCCAGCAGCAGACCTCTCGGGGAACACAATGAGCAGTTCTTC.

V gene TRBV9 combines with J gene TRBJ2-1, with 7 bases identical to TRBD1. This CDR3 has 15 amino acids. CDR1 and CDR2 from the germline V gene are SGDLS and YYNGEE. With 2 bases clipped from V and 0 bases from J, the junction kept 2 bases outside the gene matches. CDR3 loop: CASSVDRASYNEQFF. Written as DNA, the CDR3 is TGTGCCAGCAGCGTCGACAGGGCCTCCTACAATGAGCAGTTCTTC.

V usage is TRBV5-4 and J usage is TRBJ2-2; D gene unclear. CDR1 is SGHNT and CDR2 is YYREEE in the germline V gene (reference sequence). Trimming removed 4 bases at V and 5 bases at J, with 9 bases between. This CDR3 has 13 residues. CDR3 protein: CASSRIETGELFF. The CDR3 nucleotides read TGTGCCAGCAGCCGCATAGAGACCGGGGAGCTGTTTTTT.

The CDR3 nucleotides are TGTGCCAGCAGCGACCCGCGGAAGAACACTGAAGCTTTCTTT. Translating gives CASSDPRKNTEAFF. This rearrangement joins TRBV5-4 to TRBJ1-1; D is ambiguous. This CDR3 spans 14 amino acids. The germline V and J ends were trimmed by 4 bases and 1 base, with 11 bases remaining between them. Germline values: CDR1 SGHNT, CDR2 YYREEE (reference sequence).